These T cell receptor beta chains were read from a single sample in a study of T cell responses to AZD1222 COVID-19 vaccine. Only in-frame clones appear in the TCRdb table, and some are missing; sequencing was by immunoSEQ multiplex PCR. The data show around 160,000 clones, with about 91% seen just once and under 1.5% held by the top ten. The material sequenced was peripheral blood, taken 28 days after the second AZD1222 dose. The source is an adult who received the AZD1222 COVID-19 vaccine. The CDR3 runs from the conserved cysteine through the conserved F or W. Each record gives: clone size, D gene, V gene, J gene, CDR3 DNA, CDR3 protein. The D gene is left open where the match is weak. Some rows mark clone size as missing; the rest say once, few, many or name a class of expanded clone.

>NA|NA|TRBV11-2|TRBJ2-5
TGTGCCAGCAGCTTAGGGTCAGGGGGGCGAGAGACCCAGTACTTC
CASSLGSGGRETQYF
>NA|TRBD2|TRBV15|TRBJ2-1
TGTGCCACCAGCAGAGATCCAGCGCGGGGGGGCCCGGTTGAGCAGTTCTTC
CATSRDPARGGPVEQFF
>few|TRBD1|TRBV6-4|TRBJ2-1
TGTGCCAGCAGCAGTGGCCCCTCAGGGGGCGATTACAATGAGCAGTTCTTC
CASSSGPSGGDYNEQFF
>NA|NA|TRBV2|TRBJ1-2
TGTGCCAGCAGTCCTCAGGGTAGCGGCTACACCTTC
CASSPQGSGYTF
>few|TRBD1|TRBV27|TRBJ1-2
TGTGCCAGCAGTTTATCGCAGGGGGATTATGGCTACACCTTC
CASSLSQGDYGYTF
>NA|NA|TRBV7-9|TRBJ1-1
TGTGCCAGCAGCTTAGGATCCGGCCTCCCGAACACTGAAGCTTTCTTT
CASSLGSGLPNTEAFF
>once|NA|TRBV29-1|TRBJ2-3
TGCAGCGTTGACGACAGCACAGATACGCAGTATTTT
CSVDDSTDTQYF
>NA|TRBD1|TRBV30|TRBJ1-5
TGTGCCTGGAGTAAAGGCGGACAGGGCAATCAGCCCCAGCATTTT
CAWSKGGQGNQPQHF
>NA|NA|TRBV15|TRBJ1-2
TGTGCCACCAGCAGAGAAGATGCGTATAGATACACCTTC
CATSREDAYRYTF
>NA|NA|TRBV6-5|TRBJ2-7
TGTGCCAGCAGTTACTCAAGGGGTAGCTCCTACGAGCAGTACTTC
CASSYSRGSSYEQYF
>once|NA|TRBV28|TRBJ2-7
TGTGCCAGCAGTTTGCCCGGACGTAGTTCGTCCTACGAGCAGTACTTC
CASSLPGRSSSYEQYF
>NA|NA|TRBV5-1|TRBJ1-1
TGCGCCAGCAGCTTGGACGGAACTGAAGCTTTCTTT
CASSLDGTEAFF
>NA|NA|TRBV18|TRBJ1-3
TGTGCCAGCTCAGACGGGGTCGGAAACACCATATATTTT
CASSDGVGNTIYF
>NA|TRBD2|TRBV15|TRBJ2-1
TGTGCCACCAGCTTGCGCCGAGGGACTAGCATCGGGGATGAGCAGTTCTTC
CATSLRRGTSIGDEQFF
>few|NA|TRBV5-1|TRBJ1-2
TGCGCCAGCAGCTTGGAGGCGGGATATGGCTACACCTTC
CASSLEAGYGYTF
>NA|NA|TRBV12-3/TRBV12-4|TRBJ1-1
TGTGCCAGCAGTTTTGGGGAGGGGCGGGTAGCTTTCTTT
CASSFGEGRVAFF
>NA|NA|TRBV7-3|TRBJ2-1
TGTGCCAGCAGTTTTTCAGCGGTAGCGAACAATGAGCAGTTCTTC
CASSFSAVANNEQFF
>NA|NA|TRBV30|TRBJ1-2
TGTGCCTGGAGTGTTGGAGGGGCGTACGGCTACACCTTC
CAWSVGGAYGYTF
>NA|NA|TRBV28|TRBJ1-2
TGTGCCAGCAGTTCGAACCTCGGGGGCTACACCTTC
CASSSNLGGYTF
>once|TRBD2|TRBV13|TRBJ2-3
TGTGCCAGCAGCTTTTTTGGGGGTAGCGGGGCGGGCACAGATACGCAGTATTTT
CASSFFGGSGAGTDTQYF
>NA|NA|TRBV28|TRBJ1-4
TGTGCCAGCACCCCACACCCCGCGGGTAAACTGTTTTTT
CASTPHPAGKLFF
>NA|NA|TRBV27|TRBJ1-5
TGTGCCAGCAGTTTAAGGGAACTCAGGGGCAATCAGCCCCAGCATTTT
CASSLRELRGNQPQHF
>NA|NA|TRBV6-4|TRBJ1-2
TGTGCCAGCAGTGACGAGACCGCCGGCGGCTACACCTTC
CASSDETAGGYTF
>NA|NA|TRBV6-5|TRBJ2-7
TGTGCCACCCGGGGGGAGACAGGGAGGTACTACGAGCAGTACTTC
CATRGETGRYYEQYF
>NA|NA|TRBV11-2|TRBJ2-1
TGTGCCAGCAGTACTACTAGAGTCAATGAGCAGTTCTTC
CASSTTRVNEQFF
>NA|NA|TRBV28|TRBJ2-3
TGTGCCAGCTCCACTACAGGGAGCCCGACTAGCCCCTTTCGGACAGATACGCAGTATTTT
CASSTTGSPTSPFRTDTQYF
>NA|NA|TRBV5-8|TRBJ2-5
TGTGCCAGCAGCCTGACCGGACCCCTCGAGACCCAGTACTTC
CASSLTGPLETQYF
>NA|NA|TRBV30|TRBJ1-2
TGTGCCTGGAGTGTGGGAGGTTTTAACTATGGCTACACCTTC
CAWSVGGFNYGYTF
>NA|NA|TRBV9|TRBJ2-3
TGTGCCAGCAGCGTAGTAGCGGCTAGCACAGATACGCAGTATTTT
CASSVVAASTDTQYF
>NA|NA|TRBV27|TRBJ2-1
TGTGCCAGCAGTCTCACCCCCGGGGAGCAGTTCTTC
CASSLTPGEQFF
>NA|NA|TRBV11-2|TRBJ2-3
TGTGCCAGCAGCTTAGGGGGTAGGACAGATACGCAGTATTTT
CASSLGGRTDTQYF
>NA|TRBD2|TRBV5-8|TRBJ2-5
TGTGCCAGCAGCTCGGGACTAGCGGGGTCCTTCGGGGAGACCCAGTACTTC
CASSSGLAGSFGETQYF
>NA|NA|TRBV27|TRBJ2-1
TGTGCCAGCAGTTCCCTCGGGGTCCTCAATGAGCAGTTCTTC
CASSSLGVLNEQFF
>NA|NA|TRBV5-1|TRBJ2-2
TGCGCCAGCAGCTTTAGGCGGGAGAACACCGGGGAGCTGTTTTTT
CASSFRRENTGELFF
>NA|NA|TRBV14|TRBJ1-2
TGTGCCAGCAGCCCTAGTTTTAACTATGGCTACACCTTC
CASSPSFNYGYTF
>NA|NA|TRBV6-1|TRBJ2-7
TGTGCCAGCAGTGAAGGACACAGCCGCTCCTACGAGCAGTACTTC
CASSEGHSRSYEQYF
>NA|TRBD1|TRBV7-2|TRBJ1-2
TGTGCCAGCAGCTTGTTTCTTAGGGGGGACAGGGGGCAAGGCTACACCTTC
CASSLFLRGDRGQGYTF
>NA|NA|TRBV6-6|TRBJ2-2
TGTGCCAGCAGTAACGGGGACACCGGGGAGCTGTTTTTT
CASSNGDTGELFF
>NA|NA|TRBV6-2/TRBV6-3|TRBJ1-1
TGTGCCAGCAGTACCTCTCGATTAACTGAAGCTTTCTTT
CASSTSRLTEAFF
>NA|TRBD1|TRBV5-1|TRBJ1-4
TGCGCCAGCAGCCCAGGGGGCGGAACTAATGAAAAACTGTTTTTT
CASSPGGGTNEKLFF
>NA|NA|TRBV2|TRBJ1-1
TGTGCCAGCATGACGTACACTGAAGCTTTCTTT
CASMTYTEAFF
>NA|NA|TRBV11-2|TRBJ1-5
TGTGCCAGCAGCTTCGGCGGCAATCAGCCCCAGCATTTT
CASSFGGNQPQHF
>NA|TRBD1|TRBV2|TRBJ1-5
TGTGCCAGCAGGGGCACAGGGGGGAGCAATCAGCCCCAGCATTTT
CASRGTGGSNQPQHF
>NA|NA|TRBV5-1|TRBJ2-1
TGCGCCAGCACCCATTCCAATGAGCAGTTCTTC
CASTHSNEQFF